The text below deals with one T cell receptor (beta chain). Participants had their cohort set by participant-reported clinical history. This record belongs to a study of blood T cell repertoires in COVID-19. Original methodology: It was from reference gene primer amplification that nucleated cell counts were estimated. TCRdb's table, derived via immunoSEQ multiplex PCR, lists solely in-frame clones and lacks some. D and trimming come from the DNA, and the V and J calls and clone size come from that table. The sample consists of roughly 170,000 clones, 70% to 85% of them appearing once. The CDR3 is 19 amino acids. V trimming: 4 bases; J trimming: 2 bases; junction bases outside the gene matches: 13. Looked up from germline, CDR1 is SGDLS and CDR2 is YYNGEE.

Specimen: PBMCs or T cells enriched from blood (not recorded which). The TCR originated in a woman between 50 and 59 years old who had recovered from COVID-19. This sequence joins TRBV9 and TRBJ2-6, with 9 bases that match TRBD2. The CDR3 region has the DNA TGTGCCAGCAGCCCCCTGTTAATAGCGGGAGCGGCTGGGGCCAACGTCCTGACTTTC. Its protein is CASSPLLIAGAAGANVLTF.